This T cell receptor beta chain comes out of a study of blood T cell repertoires in COVID-19. Only in-frame clones appear in the TCRdb table, and some are missing; sequencing was by immunoSEQ multiplex PCR. The sample records some 25,000 clones, approximately 75% being singletons. The length of the CDR3 is 14 residues. The junction had 4 bases not matched to a gene; V was cut back by 5 bases and J by 5 bases. The germline gives CDR1 SGHTA, CDR2 FQGTGA. V usage is TRBV7-3 and J usage is TRBJ2-2, with TRBD2 matching over 8 bases. The receptor was isolated from a woman in her seventies with COVID-19, enrolled during active disease. The sequencing input was peripheral blood. Here the CDR3 DNA reads TGTGCCAGCAGCCCGCCGGGGGGGACCGGGGAGCTGTTTTTT. Amino acid sequence: CASSPPGGTGELFF.